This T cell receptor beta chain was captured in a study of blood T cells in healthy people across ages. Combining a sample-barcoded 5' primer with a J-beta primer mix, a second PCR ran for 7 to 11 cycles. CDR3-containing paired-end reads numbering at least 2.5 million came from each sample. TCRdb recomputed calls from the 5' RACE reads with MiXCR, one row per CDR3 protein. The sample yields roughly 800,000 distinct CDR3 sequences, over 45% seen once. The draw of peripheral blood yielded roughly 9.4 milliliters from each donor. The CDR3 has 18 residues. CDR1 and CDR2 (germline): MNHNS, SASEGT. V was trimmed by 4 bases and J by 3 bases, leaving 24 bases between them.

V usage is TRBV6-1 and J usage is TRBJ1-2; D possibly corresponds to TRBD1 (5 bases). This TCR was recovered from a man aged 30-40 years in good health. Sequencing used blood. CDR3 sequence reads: CASSGRLLGTVGDYGYTF. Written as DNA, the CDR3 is TGTGCCAGCAGTGGACGGTTACTAGGGACGGTCGGCGACTATGGCTACACCTTC.